Listed below are T cell receptor beta chains from one sample, sequenced in a study of regulatory T cells in long-lasting Graves disease. TCRdb re-analysed the multiplex PCR reads in MiXCR, keeping a single row per CDR3 protein. The top ten clones hold roughly three fifths of a sample with about 290,000 distinct CDR3 sequences, 20% to 25% of them seen once. The source was peripheral blood mononuclear cells (PBMCs), collected when the disease was refractory, from a patient treated with antithyroid drugs. Receptor source: a female donor with Graves disease. CDR3s leave out the opening cysteine and the closing phenylalanine or tryptophan.

V gene	J gene	CDR3 protein
TRBV13	TRBJ1-2	ASSSLGHGYT
TRBV7-2	TRBJ2-7	ASSLVWRNEQY
TRBV7-2	TRBJ1-1	ASSLEVLTEAF
TRBV5-6	TRBJ1-5	ASSFGYGNQPQH
TRBV7-9	TRBJ2-7	ASSLAASGSYEQY
TRBV28	TRBJ1-3	ASSLWERGNTIY
TRBV5-1	TRBJ1-3	ASSPLGGGGNTIY
TRBV7-9	TRBJ2-1	AGSGGNYNEQF
TRBV9	TRBJ2-7	ASSGDRQY
TRBV5-1	TRBJ1-1	ASSPQRGFPGGTEAF
TRBV6-5	TRBJ1-5	ASSWGRFNQPQH
TRBV7-2	TRBJ2-2	ASSFTGVAGELF
TRBV7-9	TRBJ2-6	ASSLGPGTGANVLT
TRBV7-9	TRBJ1-2	ASSSGGGGYT
TRBV4-2	TRBJ2-1	ASSPGTTINEQF
TRBV12-3/TRBV12-4	TRBJ1-4	ASSLALENEKLF
TRBV12-3/TRBV12-4	TRBJ2-7	ASTQVAGSRNEQY
TRBV5-6	TRBJ2-5	ASSLLQDQETQY
TRBV28	TRBJ2-1	ASRQGGGTGRDEQF
TRBV5-8	TRBJ2-3	ASSFRTGGSTDTQY
TRBV28	TRBJ2-5	ASSDSSGRLAETQY
TRBV25-1	TRBJ2-7	ASSVTTGSGDYEQY
TRBV20-1	TRBJ2-2	SAWTGVTGELF
TRBV30	TRBJ2-7	AWSHSRKREQY
TRBV11-2	TRBJ2-5	ASSSWETQY
TRBV19	TRBJ1-5	ASKGPGTGEVRSNQPQH
TRBV28	TRBJ1-5	ASSPLGGPQH
TRBV28	TRBJ2-2	ASTPPGQGAGELF
TRBV28	TRBJ2-5	ASNFGRGETQY
TRBV14	TRBJ2-2	ASRKLQSGELF
TRBV7-2	TRBJ2-7	ASSFYGPSYEQY
TRBV5-1	TRBJ1-1	ASSWTGSTEAF
TRBV10-2	TRBJ2-7	ASSDPYEQY
TRBV20-1	TRBJ2-7	SAREASGRAGYEQY
TRBV28	TRBJ2-7	ASSRSGLADYYEQY
TRBV12-3/TRBV12-4	TRBJ2-2	ASSSISTGRNTGELF
TRBV6-1	TRBJ1-6	ASSPEGTVSSPLH
TRBV12-3/TRBV12-4	TRBJ2-2	ASSPTPGLRNTGELF
TRBV13	TRBJ2-5	ASSQSGPRAETQY
TRBV28	TRBJ2-1	ASSPRTNNEQF
TRBV7-2	TRBJ2-7	ASSSGTSGSGYEQY
TRBV20-1	TRBJ1-3	SAHRGGENTIY